This passage covers 18 T cell receptor beta chains from one sample sequenced in a study of T-cell reconstitution after alpha-beta-depleted transplantation in children. Unique molecular identifiers were built into the TCRbeta library. TCRdb ran MiXCR on the PCR reads and lists one entry per CDR3 protein. The profile shows more than 85,000 distinct CDR3 sequences, 6% to 9% of them singletons. Sequencing used PBMCs, obtained before TCRalphabeta/CD19-depleted stem cell transplant. The receptors were gathered from a boy under 10 years old with acute lymphoblastic leukemia, due to receive a stem cell transplant.

This chain links TRBV3-1 with TRBJ2-5, with TRBD1 matching over 9 bases. J gave up 4 bases and V 11 bases, and 20 bases lay outside the gene matches. CDR3 size: 17 residues. Germline lookup yields CDR1 LGHDT and CDR2 YNNKEL (reference sequence). The CDR3 nucleotides are TGTGCCTCCTGCCAAGATTTCGCGCCGACAGGGGGAGAGACCCAGTACTTC. Protein: CASCQDFAPTGGETQYF.

This clonotype was counted many times. The chain links TRBV5-6 to TRBJ2-1, with D perhaps TRBD1 (6 bases). The ends were cut back, 2 bases at V and 1 base at J, with 10 bases in the middle. This CDR3 is built from 15 residues. The germline V gene encodes CDR1 SGHDT and CDR2 YYEEEE. The CDR3 sequence: CASSLGQSSYNEQFF. The DNA for the CDR3 is TGTGCCAGCAGCTTAGGACAGAGTTCCTACAATGAGCAGTTCTTC.

This clonotype was found a few times. The chain carries TRBV6-5 and TRBJ1-1, with D unclear. Trimming shortened V by 3 bases and J by 3 bases, and 14 bases separated the two germline ends. The CDR3 spans 15 residues. The germline gives CDR1 MNHEY, CDR2 SVGAGI. The CDR3 DNA reads as TGTGCCAGCAGTTATCCCGGCCGGTTGGACACTGAAGCTTTCTTT. As protein: CASSYPGRLDTEAFF.

This clonotype was seen at least ten times. The genes are TRBV28 and TRBJ1-2; D gene uncertain. V gave up 6 bases and J gave up 14 bases, with 13 bases separating them. Per germline, CDR1 MDHEN and CDR2 SYDVKM. The CDR3 is made up of 10 amino acids. CDR3 nucleotide sequence: TGTGCCAGCAGCGGCCTCATTTATACCTTC. This encodes CASSGLIYTF.

This clonotype was seen repeatedly, ten times or more. The chain joins TRBV6-1 to TRBJ2-1; 8 nucleotides agree with TRBD2. Trimming at V came to 7 bases and at J to 10 bases, leaving 15 bases not matched to a gene. Germline CDR1 and CDR2: MNHNS and SASEGT. This CDR3 has 15 amino acids. The CDR3 spells CASNPEGGGPDEQFF. The CDR3 coding sequence is TGTGCCAGCAATCCCGAGGGCGGGGGGCCGGACGAGCAGTTCTTC.

This clonotype was seen repeatedly, ten times or more. V gene TRBV7-9 combines with J gene TRBJ2-3; the match to TRBD2 covers 9 bases. The V and J ends lost 4 bases and 1 base, in that order; junction bases with no gene match: 6. In germline, CDR1 is SEHNR, CDR2 FQNEAQ (reference sequence). This CDR3 contains 16 residues. The CDR3 reads CASSSGASGGTDTQYF. The CDR3 bases are TGTGCCAGCAGCTCCGGGGCTAGCGGGGGCACAGATACGCAGTATTTT.

A few counts support this clonotype. The V and J genes are TRBV7-3 and TRBJ2-1; 11 bases are a match to TRBD2. The CDR3 loop spans 18 amino acids. V gave up 1 base and J gave up 5 bases; unmatched junction bases: 10. Germline V gene lookup returns CDR1 SGHTA and CDR2 FQGTGA. CDR3 amino acids: CASSLNGPLLAGDNEQFF. The CDR3 nucleotides are TGTGCCAGCAGCTTAAATGGCCCCCTACTAGCGGGGGACAATGAGCAGTTCTTC.

This clonotype came up many times. This sequence joins TRBV3-1 and TRBJ2-1; no definite D call. The CDR3 has 14 residues. In germline, CDR1 is LGHDT, CDR2 YNNKEL (reference sequence). V was pared by 5 bases and J by 6 bases, with 14 bases between. The CDR3 nucleotides read TGTGCCAGCAGCTCCGGACCGGTTTCCAATGAGCAGTTCTTC. Translated: CASSSGPVSNEQFF.

The table lists this clonotype with many counts. The gene calls are TRBV5-1 and TRBJ1-1; 9 bases fit TRBD1. Per germline, CDR1 SGHRS and CDR2 YFSETQ. The J segment lost 5 bases and the V segment lost 3 bases, leaving 11 bases of the junction unmatched. The CDR3 runs 16 residues. CDR3 coding DNA: TGCGCCAGCAGCTCCCGGGACAGGGATTTAAAGACTGAAGCTTTCTTT. Translating it yields CASSSRDRDLKTEAFF.

Only a few counts were recorded for this clonotype. V usage is TRBV7-2 and J usage is TRBJ2-2; D possibly corresponds to TRBD2 (6 bases). Trimming shortened V by 5 bases and J by 8 bases, and 24 bases separated the two germline ends. CDR3 length equals 17 residues. Germline-derived CDR1 and CDR2 are SGHTA and FQGNSA. The CDR3 nucleotides read TGTGCCAGCAGCCCGGGGGTGCGGGTTCTATCGTCGGGGGAGCTGTTTTTT. It encodes CASSPGVRVLSSGELFF.

In its sample, this clonotype was seen many times. The rearrangement joins TRBV7-2 to TRBJ2-5, with a possible D match to TRBD2 (6 bases). Trimming took off 9 bases at V and 7 bases at J, with 15 bases between the two ends. CDR1 is SGHTA and CDR2 is FQGNSA in the germline V gene. CDR3 length: 12 amino acids. CDR3 bases: TGTGCCAGTGCGGGACTGGGGGGGACCCAGTACTTC. Amino acid sequence: CASAGLGGTQYF. Based on the CDR3 plus reference TRBV7-2 and TRBJ2-5, the full variable domain is GAGVSQSPSNKVTEKGKDVELRCDPISGHTALYWYRQSLGQGLEFLIYFQGNSAPDKSGLPSDRFSAERTGGSVSTLTIQRTQQEDSAVYLCASAGLGGTQYFGPGTRLLVL.

This clonotype was seen many times. The chain recombines TRBV12-3 or TRBV12-4 with TRBJ2-7; D might be TRBD1 or TRBD2, each matching 5 bases. With 6 bases removed from V and 1 base from J, the gap between germline ends came to 10 bases. The CDR3 is 13 residues long. This CDR3 is CASSGTASYEQYF. As DNA, the CDR3 is TGTGCCAGCAGCGGGACGGCATCCTACGAGCAGTACTTC.

The sample holds a few counts of this clonotype. The chain is built from TRBV9 and TRBJ2-7, with D possibly TRBD1 on 6 matching bases. V shed 4 bases and J shed 5 bases, with 13 bases lying between them. The CDR3 consists of 13 residues. CDR1 is SGDLS, CDR2 YYNGEE, per germline. The CDR3 DNA follows: TGTGCCAGCAGCATTTCAGGGGCCGACGAGCAGTACTTC. This sequence encodes CASSISGADEQYF.

Many counts were recorded for this clonotype. V and J are TRBV7-9 and TRBJ1-2; 8 nucleotides line up with TRBD1. Germline V gene lookup returns CDR1 SEHNR and CDR2 FQNEAQ (reference sequence). This CDR3 region has 16 residues. Trimming at V came to 5 bases and at J to 4 bases, leaving 12 bases not matched to a gene. CDR3: CASSPTSSGGFYGYTF. CDR3 coding DNA: TGTGCCAGCAGCCCTACCTCTTCAGGGGGCTTCTATGGCTACACCTTC.

This clonotype was recorded a few times. V and J are TRBV20-1 and TRBJ2-7, with 9 bases that match TRBD1. V was pared by 3 bases and J by 5 bases, with 5 bases of the junction left unmatched. The CDR3 covers 13 residues. Looked up from germline, CDR1 is DFQATT and CDR2 is SNEGSKA (reference sequence). CDR3 sequence reads: CSARDRGINEQYF. The CDR3, as DNA: TGCAGTGCTAGGGACAGGGGTATCAACGAGCAGTACTTC.

This clonotype was found a few times. The CDR3 is CASTPDTSHDEQFF. CDR3 bases: TGTGCCAGCACCCCAGATACTAGCCACGATGAGCAGTTCTTC. The gene calls are TRBV5-5 and TRBJ2-1; TRBD2 is a possible D gene (6 bases). The CDR3 has 14 residues. Germline lookup yields CDR1 SGHKS and CDR2 YYEKEE (reference sequence). With 6 bases removed from V and 8 bases from J, the gap between germline ends came to 18 bases.

This clonotype came up many times. The chain is built from TRBV6-2 or TRBV6-3 and TRBJ2-7; TRBD1 matches 9 bases. Germline loops: CDR1 MNHEY, CDR2 SVGEGT. Trimming cost V 8 bases and J 7 bases; bases outside gene matches: 6. This CDR3 region has 12 residues. In DNA, the CDR3 is TGTGCCAGCGTATGGGACAGGGTTGAGCAGTACTTC. Translated: CASVWDRVEQYF.

V is TRBV2 and J is TRBJ2-6; possibly TRBD2 for D (6 bases). There are 14 residues in the CDR3. V shed 9 bases and J shed 2 bases, with 11 bases lying between them. From germline, CDR1 is SNHLY and CDR2 FYNNEI. The CDR3 DNA reads as TGTGCCAGGGGAGCGGGCGCTGGGGCCAACGTCCTGACTTTC. This gives the protein CARGAGAGANVLTF.